These T cell receptor beta chains were read from a single sample in a study of T cell repertoires in cytomegalovirus infection. One entry per CDR3 protein results from TCRdb running MiXCR on the reads. The sample has roughly 250,000 distinct CDR3 sequences, approximately 13% seen once; the top ten hold approximately 1.8%. The sequenced sample consisted of PBMCs. These receptors were collected from a human donor in good health (CMV status not recorded). Some clones in this sample may be carry-over from other donors' samples. CDR3s include the opening cysteine and the closing phenylalanine or tryptophan. A D gene is named only where the DNA matches it firmly. Clone size appears in some rows only: once, few, many, or a class for an expanded clone.

j_gene,abundance,v_gene,d_gene,CDR3nt,CDR3aa
TRBJ1-2,many,TRBV7-8,-,TGTGCCAGCAGCTCTTACCGTGCCGCTTTAGGTGGCTACACCTTC,CASSSYRAALGGYTF
TRBJ2-5,many,TRBV12-3/TRBV12-4,TRBD1,TGTGCCAGCACTCGACAGGGGGCGCCTAAGACCCAGTACTTC,CASTRQGAPKTQYF
TRBJ2-7,many,TRBV11-3,TRBD2,TGTGCCAGCAGCTTGGGGACTAGCGGGAGCCCCCGAGACGAGCAGTACTTC,CASSLGTSGSPRDEQYF
TRBJ1-5,-,TRBV20-1,-,TGCAGTGCTAGGGGGGGAGATCAGCCCCAGCATTTT,CSARGGDQPQHF
TRBJ1-2,-,TRBV20-1,TRBD1,TGCAGTGCCAGAGGGGGCCAGAATAACTATGGCTACACCTTC,CSARGGQNNYGYTF
TRBJ1-6,-,TRBV10-3,TRBD1,TGTGCCATCCGCGGACAGGGCCCTAATTCACCCCTCCACTTT,CAIRGQGPNSPLHF
TRBJ1-3,many,TRBV7-9,-,TGTGCCAGCAGCCCCGGGGACGGTCGAAACACCATATATTTT,CASSPGDGRNTIYF
TRBJ2-7,few,TRBV20-1,TRBD2,TGCAGTGCTAGAGATGGGGGGGGGGCCTACGAGCAGTACTTC,CSARDGGGAYEQYF
TRBJ1-2,many,TRBV6-6,TRBD1,TGTGCCAGCAGGGACAGGGCTAACTATGGCTACACCTTC,CASRDRANYGYTF
TRBJ1-2,many,TRBV7-2,TRBD1,TGTGCCAGCAGCCAAGAGGGGGCGCGGGGCTACACCTTC,CASSQEGARGYTF
TRBJ2-7,many,TRBV6-5,TRBD1,TGTGCCAGCAGTTACCGTGGACAGGAATTTTCCTACGAGCAGTACTTC,CASSYRGQEFSYEQYF
TRBJ2-2,many,TRBV7-2,-,TGTGCCAGCAGCTTAGTGACGGGGGGGGAGCTGTTTTTT,CASSLVTGGELFF
TRBJ2-2,many,TRBV28,-,TGTGCCAGCAGTTTATATTCCGGTAACACCGGGGAGCTGTTTTTT,CASSLYSGNTGELFF
TRBJ1-1,many,TRBV12-3/TRBV12-4,-,TGTGCCAGCAGAGTAGGGGGGCCTGGGAGGACTGAAGCTTTCTTT,CASRVGGPGRTEAFF
TRBJ2-5,many,TRBV11-2,TRBD1,TGTGCCAGCAGCTTAGGGGGACAGGGTGTTGTCGGGACCCAGTACTTC,CASSLGGQGVVGTQYF
TRBJ2-4,-,TRBV29-1,-,TGCAGCGTTGAACAGGATTTAGCCAAAAACATTCAGTACTTC,CSVEQDLAKNIQYF
TRBJ2-3,many,TRBV11-2,-,TGTGCCAGCAGCTTAGATTCCCACAAGACAGGGACTAGCACAGATACGCAGTATTTT,CASSLDSHKTGTSTDTQYF
TRBJ2-2,many,TRBV20-1,TRBD2,TGCAGTGCTAGAGTCGGATCGGGACTAGCGGGAGGACGGTTTAGCACCGGGGAGCTGTTTTTT,CSARVGSGLAGGRFSTGELFF
TRBJ2-6,many,TRBV7-7,-,TGTGCCAGCAGCCCACAGAGTGCTGGGGCCAACGTCCTGACTTTC,CASSPQSAGANVLTF
TRBJ1-3,many,TRBV6-5,-,TGTGCCAGCAGTTACCGGGGGTTGCAGGGAAACACCATATATTTT,CASSYRGLQGNTIYF
TRBJ2-7,-,TRBV28,TRBD1,TGTGCCAGCAGTCCCGGGACAGCCGCAGAGAAGGAGCAGTACTTC,CASSPGTAAEKEQYF
TRBJ1-1,-,TRBV5-4,TRBD1,TGTGCCAGCAGCTTGAACCCCCAGGGGGCTAATGAAGCTTTCTTT,CASSLNPQGANEAFF
TRBJ2-5,many,TRBV20-1,TRBD1,TGCAGTGCTGTCCGGGACAGTTCATCCACCCAAGAGACCCAGTACTTC,CSAVRDSSSTQETQYF
TRBJ1-5,many,TRBV12-3/TRBV12-4,TRBD1,TGTGCCAGCAGTTTCACAGGGGTTAGCAATCAGCCCCAGCATTTT,CASSFTGVSNQPQHF
TRBJ1-2,many,TRBV7-2,TRBD1,TGTGCCAGCAGTCTCCAGGGGGACGATGGCTACACCTTC,CASSLQGDDGYTF
TRBJ2-3,many,TRBV6-1,TRBD2,TGTGCCAGCAGATTTAGCGGGAGCACAGATACGCAGTATTTT,CASRFSGSTDTQYF
TRBJ1-1,few,TRBV10-3,-,TGTGCCATCGGGTGGGCGGTGAACACTGAAGCTTTCTTT,CAIGWAVNTEAFF
TRBJ2-2,many,TRBV7-2,-,TGTGCCAGCAGCTTACAGGTCAACACCGGGGAGCTGTTTTTT,CASSLQVNTGELFF
TRBJ2-3,few,TRBV6-2/TRBV6-3,TRBD1,TGTGCCAGCAGGGGACAGAGCACAGATACGCAGTATTTT,CASRGQSTDTQYF
TRBJ1-2,many,TRBV7-8,TRBD1,TGTGCCAGCGGCAATTCCGACAGGGGGCAAATCTATGGCTACACCTTC,CASGNSDRGQIYGYTF